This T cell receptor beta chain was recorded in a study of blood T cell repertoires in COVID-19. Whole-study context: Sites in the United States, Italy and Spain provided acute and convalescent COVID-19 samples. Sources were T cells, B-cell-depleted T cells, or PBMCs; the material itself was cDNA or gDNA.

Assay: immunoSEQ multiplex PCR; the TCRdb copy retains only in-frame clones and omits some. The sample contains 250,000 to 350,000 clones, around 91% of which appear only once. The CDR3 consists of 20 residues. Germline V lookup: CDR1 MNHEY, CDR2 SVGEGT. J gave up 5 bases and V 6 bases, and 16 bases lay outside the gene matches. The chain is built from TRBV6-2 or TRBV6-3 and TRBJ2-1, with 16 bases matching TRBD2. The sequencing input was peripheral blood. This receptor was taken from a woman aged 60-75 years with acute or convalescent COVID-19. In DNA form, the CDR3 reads TGTGCCAGCAGCCATACCGGGACTAGCGGGAGGGGGGCTTGGGACAATGAGCAGTTCTTC. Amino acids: CASSHTGTSGRGAWDNEQFF.